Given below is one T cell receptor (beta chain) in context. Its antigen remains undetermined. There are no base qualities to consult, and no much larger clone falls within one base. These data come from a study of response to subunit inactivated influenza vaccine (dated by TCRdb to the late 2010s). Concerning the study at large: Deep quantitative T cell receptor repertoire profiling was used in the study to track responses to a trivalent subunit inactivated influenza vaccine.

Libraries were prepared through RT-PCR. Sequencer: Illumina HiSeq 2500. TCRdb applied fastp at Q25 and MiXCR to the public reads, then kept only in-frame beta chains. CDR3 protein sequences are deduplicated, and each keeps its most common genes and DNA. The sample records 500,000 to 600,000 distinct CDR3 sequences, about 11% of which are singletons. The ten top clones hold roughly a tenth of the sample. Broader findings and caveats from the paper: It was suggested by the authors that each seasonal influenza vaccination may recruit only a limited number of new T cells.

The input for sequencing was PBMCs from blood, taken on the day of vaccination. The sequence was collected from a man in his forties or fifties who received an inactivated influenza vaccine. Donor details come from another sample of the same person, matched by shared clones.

In nucleotide form, the sequence is TGCAGTGCCAAGCTTACAGGGGTTGAGCAGTTCTTC. Translated, it reads CSAKLTGVEQFF. The chain is encoded by TRBV20-1 joined to TRBJ2-1; 7 bases in between match TRBD1. After removal of 6 bases from V and 9 bases from J, the junction retains 8 bases not matched to a gene. Via the germline V gene (reference sequence), CDR1 is DFQATT and CDR2 SNEGSKA. Inclusive of the bounding cysteine and phenylalanine, the CDR3 is 12 residues long. Only CDR3 DNA is held: 36 bases, read in frame from base 1.